The clone carrying this T cell receptor beta chain showed up just a few times. No antigen is known for it. This record belongs to a study of CD8 T cells in ankylosing spondylitis. Trimming took off 8 bases at V and 2 bases at J, with 8 bases between the two ends. The CDR3 sequence is 12 residues long. Germline lookup yields CDR1 SGHVS and CDR2 FNYEAQ. Quantitative barcoded 5'-RACE was used to prepare TCR beta libraries. TCRdb called the 5' RACE reads again in MiXCR, with one record for every CDR3 protein. Of some 130,000 distinct CDR3 sequences in the sample, 6% to 8% were seen once. Notes on the study in general: With a CD8+ phenotype, disease-linked clones were relatively rare in peripheral blood. In the blood and synovial fluid of reactive arthritis, some motif variants had been previously reported.

This TCR derives from a female donor with ankylosing spondylitis or in good health (not recorded which). The V and J genes are TRBV7-6 and TRBJ2-3, with D possibly matching TRBD1 (6 bases). Sequenced: blood, either unsorted or a sorted T cell fraction (not recorded which). The CDR3 spells CASGTSTDTQYF. In nucleotides, the CDR3 is TGTGCCAGCGGGACATCCACAGATACGCAGTATTTT.